This T cell receptor beta chain appears in the sequencing data of a study of tumor-infiltrating lymphocytes in primary liver carcinoma. Study results and limitations: Significantly greater top-250-clone fractions characterized tumors relative to blood (p = 0.039).

Regarding this clonotype: Its specificity is not known. With a much larger clone just one base away, this may be a read error.

Starting from 400 to 500 ng of total RNA, TCR beta cDNA was produced with a primer in the constant region. Libraries of TCR beta came from three nested multiplex PCR rounds with slightly modified ARM-PCR. The opening two PCR rounds, around 10 cycles each, paired TRBV1-TRBV30 forward primers with a C-beta reverse primer. TCRdb re-derived calls from the multiplex PCR reads in MiXCR, one entry per CDR3 protein. Among around 70,000 distinct CDR3 sequences, 55% to 75% were seen once, and the ten largest hold roughly 26%. The 20-30 mg bulk tissue piece was not sorted before simultaneous RNA and DNA extraction. Donors were untreated and chronically infected with HBV. The CDR3 is 16 residues long. CDR1 SGHVS and CDR2 FQNEAQ come from the germline V gene. The ends lost 1 base at V and 4 bases at J; junction bases unmatched: 6.

This TCR was recovered from a man aged 40-49 years with primary liver carcinoma and hepatitis B virus infection. The chain employs TRBV7-8 and TRBJ2-2, with 7 bases fitting TRBD1. Material: liver tumor tissue from sampling region 4. Subset denoted: tumor region T4, right-lateral pole. CDR3 sequence: CASSLGQGVSTGELFF. CDR3 nucleotide sequence: TGTGCCAGCAGCTTAGGACAGGGAGTGAGCACCGGGGAGCTGTTTTTT. The full variable domain, its missing parts supplied by reference TRBV7-8 and TRBJ2-2, is GAGVSQSPRYKVAKRGQDVALRCDPISGHVSLFWYQQALGQGPEFLTYFQNEAQLDKSGLPSDRFFAERPEGSVSTLKIQRTQQEDSAVYLCASSLGQGVSTGELFFGEGSRLTVL.